This T cell receptor (beta chain) was captured by sequencing in a study of graft-versus-host responses after intestinal transplantation. Concerning this clone: The antigen is not known.

This CDR3 contains 13 residues. Germline-derived CDR1 and CDR2 are SGHDN and FVKESK. Trimming left V 4 bases short and J 7 bases short, with 11 bases between. TCRdb keeps only in-frame clones here, not all; method: immunoSEQ multiplex PCR. This repertoire shows over 100,000 clones, more than 85% found once; its top ten account for under 1.5%. The source is a human donor who was the organ donor for an intestinal transplant. The V and J genes are TRBV14 and TRBJ2-1; D not certain. The sample consisted of unstimulated CD8+ T cells sorted from spleen or lymph node cells, taken before transplant. The CDR3 DNA reads TGTGCCAGCAGCCCGATTCTAGGGAATGAGCAGTTCTTC. It yields the protein CASSPILGNEQFF.